The sample holds many counts of the clone carrying this T cell receptor beta chain. The junction had 6 bases not matched to a gene; V was cut back by 4 bases and J by 3 bases. Germline-derived CDR1 and CDR2 are DFQATT and SNEGSKA (reference sequence). This CDR3 region has 15 residues. The entry originates in a study of human T cells and chemical hapten exposure. Described time point: patch test 2, 6 weeks after DPC sensitization. Treatment defined: therapeutic diphenylcyclopropenone sensitization with weekly scalp DPC. The authors extracted total RNA from unfractionated whole blood. TCRdb fed the RACE reads into MiXCR, producing one record per CDR3 protein. This table has 69,000 or so distinct CDR3 sequences, about 9.4% appearing once.

The chain links TRBV20-1 to TRBJ2-7; 13 bases fit TRBD2. The receptor was isolated from a woman aged 45-65 years with alopecia areata. Some clones in this sample may be carry-over from other donors' samples. The source material was whole blood, sampled in connection with sensitization to the hapten diphenylcyclopropenone (DPC). CDR3 sequence reads: CSATPTSGRVYEQYF. Written as DNA, the CDR3 is TGCAGTGCTACCCCCACTAGCGGGAGGGTCTACGAGCAGTACTTC.